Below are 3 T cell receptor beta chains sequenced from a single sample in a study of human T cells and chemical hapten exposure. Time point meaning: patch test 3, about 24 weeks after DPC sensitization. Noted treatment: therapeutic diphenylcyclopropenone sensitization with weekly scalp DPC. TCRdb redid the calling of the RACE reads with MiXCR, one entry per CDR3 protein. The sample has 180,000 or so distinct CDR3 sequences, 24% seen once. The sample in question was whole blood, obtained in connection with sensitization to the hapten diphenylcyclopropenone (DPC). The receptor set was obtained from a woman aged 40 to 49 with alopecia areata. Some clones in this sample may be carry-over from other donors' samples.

Here the CDR3 reads CAWRTQGADTQYF. The CDR3 nucleotides are TGTGCCTGGAGGACGCAAGGGGCAGATACGCAGTATTTT. The chain couples TRBV30 to TRBJ2-3; D possibly corresponds to TRBD1 (5 bases). The V gene lost 3 bases and the J gene lost 4 bases, with 11 bases spanning the gap. Germline V gives CDR1 GTSNPN, CDR2 SVGIG (reference sequence). This CDR3 is built from 13 residues. Drawing the rest from reference TRBV30 and TRBJ2-3, the complete variable domain is SQTIHQWPATLVQPVGSPLSLECTVEGTSNPNLYWYRQAAGRGLQLLFYSVGIGQISSEVPQNLSASRPQDRQFILSSKKLLLSDSGFYLCAWRTQGADTQYFGPGTRLTVL.

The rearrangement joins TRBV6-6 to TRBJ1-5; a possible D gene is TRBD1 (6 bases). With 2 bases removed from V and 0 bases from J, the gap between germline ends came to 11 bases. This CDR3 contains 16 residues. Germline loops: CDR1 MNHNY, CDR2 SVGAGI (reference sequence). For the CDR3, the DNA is TGTGCCAGCAGTTACGGACAGACCCTTAGCAATCAGCCCCAGCATTTT. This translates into CASSYGQTLSNQPQHF.

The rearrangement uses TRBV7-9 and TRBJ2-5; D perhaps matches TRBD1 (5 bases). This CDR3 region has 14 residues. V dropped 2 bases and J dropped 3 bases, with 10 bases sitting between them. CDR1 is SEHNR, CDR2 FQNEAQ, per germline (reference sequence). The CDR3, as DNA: TGTGCCAGCAGCTTATTCCAGGGAAAAGAGACCCAGTACTTC. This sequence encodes CASSLFQGKETQYF.